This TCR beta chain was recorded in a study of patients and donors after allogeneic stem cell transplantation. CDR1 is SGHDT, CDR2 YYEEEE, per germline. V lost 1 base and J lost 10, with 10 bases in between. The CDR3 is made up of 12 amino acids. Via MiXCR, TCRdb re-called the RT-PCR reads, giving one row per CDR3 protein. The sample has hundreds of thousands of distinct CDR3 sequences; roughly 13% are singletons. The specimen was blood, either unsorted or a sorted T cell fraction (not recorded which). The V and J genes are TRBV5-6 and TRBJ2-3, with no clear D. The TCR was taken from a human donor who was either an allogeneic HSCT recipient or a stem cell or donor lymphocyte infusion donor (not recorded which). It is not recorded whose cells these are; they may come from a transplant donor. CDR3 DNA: TGTGCCAGCAGCTTGTACAGAGTAGCGCAGTATTTT. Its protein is CASSLYRVAQYF.